The 9 T cell receptor beta chains in this list originate from one sample, sequenced in a study of beta chain features in type 1 diabetes. TCRB transcripts that were expressed got sequenced, as all of the isolated RNA had been reverse transcribed. Generated by immunoSEQ multiplex PCR, the TCRdb table keeps only in-frame clones and is missing some. The sample carries 300,000 or so clones, approximately 13% recorded once. Study-wide findings and caveats: Shorter TCRB CDR3s, moderately but significantly so, marked every one of the four CD4+ subsets in Type 1 diabetes patients.

No antigens are known for them. Sequences were obtained from naive CD4+ T cells from blood. These receptors were collected from a woman aged 18-35 years with type 1 diabetes.

The J gene is TRBJ2-7, the V gene TRBV11-2; TRBD2 matches at 7 bases. Germline values: CDR1 SGHAT, CDR2 FQNNGV. J gave up 4 bases and V 7 bases, and 7 bases lay outside the gene matches. The CDR3 spans 13 residues. CDR3 sequence reads: CASNGLGRYEQYF. In nucleotides, the CDR3 is TGTGCCAGCAACGGACTAGGACGATACGAGCAGTACTTC.

This clone has only a few counts. The V call is TRBV7-9, the J call TRBJ2-2; D might be TRBD1 (6 bases). Germline V gene data show CDR1 as SEHNR and CDR2 as FQNEAQ (reference sequence). V lost 1 base to trimming and J lost 3 bases, with 15 bases between them. The CDR3 runs 17 residues. CDR3 residues: CASSLGSGASHTGELFF. DNA for the CDR3: TGTGCCAGCAGCTTAGGGTCAGGGGCGAGTCACACCGGGGAGCTGTTTTTT.

A note on this clone: The CDR3 carries no conserved terminal phenylalanine or tryptophan, so it likely arises from a read error. The DNA is left out, because the CDR3 cannot be placed on it with certainty; the CDR3 is given as TCRdb lists it. This chain connects TRBV20-1 to TRBJ2-2; the table's D call of TRBD1 was not tested on the DNA. CDR1 and CDR2 (germline): DFQATT, SNEGSKA (reference sequence). From its first to its last residue, the CDR3 has 9 amino acids. CDR3 amino acids: CSARGAPSA.

The rearrangement joins TRBV28 to TRBJ2-7, with TRBD2 as a possible D gene (6 bases). With 5 bases removed from V and 2 bases from J, the gap between germline ends came to 13 bases. This CDR3 spans 14 amino acids. Germline values: CDR1 MDHEN, CDR2 SYDVKM. CDR3 DNA: TGTGCCAGCAGTCTTCTAGCGCCAACCTACGAGCAGTACTTC. Translation gives CASSLLAPTYEQYF.

The table lists this clone with a few counts. V is TRBV30 and J is TRBJ2-3; D is uncertain. Trimming shortened V by 3 bases and J by 4 bases, and 8 bases separated the two germline ends. This CDR3 is built from 12 residues. Germline CDR1 reads GTSNPN; CDR2 reads SVGIG (reference sequence). CDR3 residues: CAWRESADTQYF. As DNA, the CDR3 is TGTGCCTGGAGGGAGAGCGCAGATACGCAGTATTTT.

The chain links TRBV28 to TRBJ2-5; maybe TRBD1 (5 bases). Trimming stripped 5 bases from V and 4 bases from J, with 14 bases between. There are 14 residues in the CDR3. The germline gives CDR1 MDHEN, CDR2 SYDVKM. CDR3 coding DNA: TGTGCCAGCAGTCCCCAGGGTGGGCTAGAGACCCAGTACTTC. It is translated as CASSPQGGLETQYF.

The rearrangement joins TRBV29-1 to TRBJ1-1; no definite D call. The CDR3 is 15 amino acids. Germline CDR1 and CDR2: SQVTM and ANQGSEA. V lost 7 bases and J lost 1, with 19 bases in between. The CDR3 bases are TGCAGCGCAAAAAGTGAGATGCGGGGGAACACTGAAGCTTTCTTT. Residues: CSAKSEMRGNTEAFF.

This clone came up a few times. The chain has TRBV4-3 and TRBJ2-7; 10 nucleotides match TRBD2. Germline CDR1 is LGHNA and CDR2 is YSLEER. The CDR3 totals 17 residues. V shed 0 bases, J shed 3 bases, and the junction held 8 bases outside the gene matches. In DNA form, the CDR3 reads TGCGCCAGCAGCCAAGAGCGGCTAGCGGGAGAGGTCTACGAGCAGTACGTC. This gives the protein CASSQERLAGEVYEQYV.

This chain uses TRBV7-3 with TRBJ2-7, with a possible D match to TRBD1 (6 bases). This CDR3 is 13 amino acids long. Trimming stripped 3 bases from V and 6 bases from J, with 12 bases between. Germline CDR1 reads SGHTA; CDR2 reads FQGTGA. CDR3 nucleotides: TGTGCCAGCAGCTTGATGGGGGCTGGCGAGCAGTACTTC. This codes for CASSLMGAGEQYF.